These T cell receptor beta chains were read from a single sample in a study of CD8 T cells in ankylosing spondylitis. TCRdb re-called the 5' RACE reads with MiXCR, one entry per CDR3 protein. The sample holds about 240,000 distinct CDR3 sequences, around 7.8% seen once. The sample comprised blood, either unsorted or a sorted T cell fraction (not recorded which). The receptor source for this set is a male donor with ankylosing spondylitis or in good health (not recorded which). Each CDR3 is given with its conserved first and last residue. Each record gives: CDR3 DNA, CDR3 protein, clone size, D gene, V gene, J gene. A D gene is named only where the DNA matches it firmly. Clone size is stated in some rows and not others, as once, few, many or a class when expanded.

TGCAGTGCTAGAGATCGCTTTTTCGATGAGCAGTTCTTC	CSARDRFFDEQFF	many	.	TRBV20-1	TRBJ2-1
TGCAGTGCTAGTTCTTCCGGGAGAGACTACAATGAGCAGTTCTTC	CSASSSGRDYNEQFF	once	.	TRBV20-1	TRBJ2-1
TGTGCCAGCAGTATGACAGGGCCCAGGTACGAGCAGTACTTC	CASSMTGPRYEQYF	many	TRBD1	TRBV6-1	TRBJ2-7
TGCAGTGCTAGCCTCAACACTGTTTCTGAAGCTTTCTTT	CSASLNTVSEAFF	many	.	TRBV20-1	TRBJ1-1
TGCGCCAGCAGCTTGAGGCCTAGCGATGAGCAGTTCTTC	CASSLRPSDEQFF	many	.	TRBV5-1	TRBJ2-1
TGTGCCAGCAGCTCCTTGAAGGTAGCGGGGGCAAAAGAGACCCAGTACTTC	CASSSLKVAGAKETQYF	few	TRBD2	TRBV7-9	TRBJ2-5
TGCAGTGCGGGATACAGGGAAGGAAGAAACACCATATATTTT	CSAGYREGRNTIYF	many	.	TRBV20-1	TRBJ1-3
TGTGCCAGCAGCTTACTAGGGACCGGGGAGCTGTTTTTT	CASSLLGTGELFF	many	.	TRBV7-3	TRBJ2-2
TGCAGTGCGTACAGGGAAATGAACACCGGGGAGCTGTTTTTT	CSAYREMNTGELFF	many	.	TRBV20-1	TRBJ2-2
TGTGCCAGCAGCTTAACTGGACTAGCGGCGGAGACCCAGTACTTC	CASSLTGLAAETQYF	.	TRBD2	TRBV7-2	TRBJ2-5
TGTGCCACCAGTGACCCGACTAGCGGGCCGCAGAATGAGCAGTTCTTC	CATSDPTSGPQNEQFF	many	TRBD2	TRBV24-1	TRBJ2-1
TGCAGTGCTGGGTGGGGGGGCGCGGGCACCGGGGAGCTGTTTTTT	CSAGWGGAGTGELFF	.	.	TRBV20-1	TRBJ2-2
TGTGCCACCAGCCACCCTGGACTAGCGGCGAACAATGAGCAGTTCTTC	CATSHPGLAANNEQFF	many	TRBD2	TRBV24-1	TRBJ2-1
TGTGCCAGCAGCCCCGAGGGCGGGAGGGCCTACAATGAGCAGTTCTTC	CASSPEGGRAYNEQFF	many	TRBD2	TRBV7-9	TRBJ2-1
TGTGCCATCAGTCCCGGACGGGAGGATTGGACAAATGAGCAGTTCTTC	CAISPGREDWTNEQFF	many	TRBD2	TRBV10-3	TRBJ2-1
TGCAGTGCTAGAGATCCGAACAGGGGCGATGGCTACACCTTC	CSARDPNRGDGYTF	many	TRBD1	TRBV20-1	TRBJ1-2
TGTGCCAGCAGCTTACGCTGGACAGGGCTGGGCACCGGGGAGCTGTTTTTT	CASSLRWTGLGTGELFF	few	TRBD1	TRBV7-6	TRBJ2-2
TGCGCCAGCAAACCGACGGGACAGGGAATTGATACGCAGTATTTT	CASKPTGQGIDTQYF	many	TRBD1	TRBV5-1	TRBJ2-3
TGTGCCAGCTCACCGGGAACGGCCTCTAGAAATGAAAAACTGTTTTTT	CASSPGTASRNEKLFF	few	.	TRBV18	TRBJ1-4
TGTGCCAGCAGCCACAGGGGGGAAAGGACCTACGAGCAGTACTTC	CASSHRGERTYEQYF	many	TRBD1	TRBV7-2	TRBJ2-7
TGTGCCAGCAGCTTACGGGGGACAGGCTACTACGAGCAGTACTTC	CASSLRGTGYYEQYF	.	TRBD1	TRBV11-3	TRBJ2-7
TGCGCCAGCAGCAGACAGGGCTACCAAGAGACCCAGTACTTC	CASSRQGYQETQYF	many	TRBD1	TRBV4-1	TRBJ2-5
TGTGCCACCAGCAACCAAAAACTGATCAATCAGCCCCAGCATTTT	CATSNQKLINQPQHF	few	.	TRBV15	TRBJ1-5
TGTGCCAGCAGCTTGAGCTTTTCCTACAATGAGCAGTTCTTC	CASSLSFSYNEQFF	.	.	TRBV5-5	TRBJ2-1
TGTGCCAGCAGCTTAAAATCCGGCAATGAGCAGTTCTTC	CASSLKSGNEQFF	.	.	TRBV7-2	TRBJ2-1
TGCGCCAGCAGCCCCGGGGGGATTATGGCAGATACGCAGTATTTT	CASSPGGIMADTQYF	many	TRBD2	TRBV5-1	TRBJ2-3
TGTGCCAGCTCACTAACCGGGACTAGCGGACCATCTAGCACAGATACGCAGTATTTT	CASSLTGTSGPSSTDTQYF	many	TRBD2	TRBV18	TRBJ2-3
TGTGCCAGCAGCTTAGCGCAGGGGGTGAACACTGAAGCTTTCTTT	CASSLAQGVNTEAFF	.	TRBD1	TRBV7-6	TRBJ1-1
TGTGCCAGCAGCTTAGGGGCGTCCATACTCTACGAGCAGTACTTC	CASSLGASILYEQYF	few	.	TRBV11-2	TRBJ2-7
TGCAGTGCTAATCGGGACTTGAAAGCTTTCTTT	CSANRDLKAFF	few	.	TRBV20-1	TRBJ1-1
TGCAGCGTTGAATTGCAGGGAGGGTGGACAGATACGCAGTATTTT	CSVELQGGWTDTQYF	.	TRBD2	TRBV29-1	TRBJ2-3
TGTGCCAGCAGCTCCCCGGGACTAGCCTTCAATGAGCAGTTCTTC	CASSSPGLAFNEQFF	many	TRBD2	TRBV5-5	TRBJ2-1
TGCAGTGCTAGAGATTGGGACAGGATTCAGTACTTC	CSARDWDRIQYF	many	TRBD1	TRBV20-1	TRBJ2-4
TGTGCCAGTAGTATACTAGCGGGATTCTACGAGCAGTACTTC	CASSILAGFYEQYF	.	TRBD2	TRBV19	TRBJ2-7
TGTGCCAGCAGCCCTGATGAGCGGGAGCGGAATGAGCAGTTCTTC	CASSPDERERNEQFF	few	TRBD2	TRBV5-5	TRBJ2-1
TGTGCCAGCAGCTTAGGCGGGGTAGGGAGGGGTGAGCAGTTCTTC	CASSLGGVGRGEQFF	few	TRBD2	TRBV7-2	TRBJ2-1
TGTGCCAGTAGTATGAGGGCAGGGGGCTTGGTGACCCAGTACTTC	CASSMRAGGLVTQYF	many	TRBD1	TRBV19	TRBJ2-5
TGCAGTGCCCGACTAGCGGGGGACCACAATGAGCAGTTCTTC	CSARLAGDHNEQFF	few	TRBD2	TRBV20-1	TRBJ2-1
TGTGCCAGCAGTTACTCGGATCGGGGGGACCGGGGTACGCAGTATTTT	CASSYSDRGDRGTQYF	many	TRBD2	TRBV6-5	TRBJ2-3
TGTGCCAGCAACGCCAATGAAAAACTGTTTTTT	CASNANEKLFF	many	.	TRBV6-6	TRBJ1-4
TGCGCCAGCAGCTTGGATCAGGGGAAGGAAAAACTGTTTTTT	CASSLDQGKEKLFF	many	.	TRBV5-1	TRBJ1-4
TGTGCCAGCTCACCACGCGTCCCAGGGGGCTTCCCTAACACTGAAGCTTTCTTT	CASSPRVPGGFPNTEAFF	many	TRBD1	TRBV18	TRBJ1-1
TGTGCCAGCAGCTGGGGCCAGGGTCCACCCCTCCACTTT	CASSWGQGPPLHF	.	.	TRBV5-5	TRBJ1-6
TGCGCCAGCAGCTCGGGACTAGCGGGGGGGGAGCAGTTCTTC	CASSSGLAGGEQFF	many	TRBD2	TRBV5-1	TRBJ2-1
TGCAGTGCGGGAGCAGTGAACACCGGGGAGCTGTTTTTT	CSAGAVNTGELFF	many	.	TRBV20-1	TRBJ2-2
TGTGCCACCAGTGATCCGGACAGGGGATGGGCTATGAACACTGAAGCTTTCTTT	CATSDPDRGWAMNTEAFF	many	TRBD1	TRBV24-1	TRBJ1-1
TGCAGTGCTAGAGGGGGGGCGATCAATCAGCCCCAGCATTTT	CSARGGAINQPQHF	many	.	TRBV20-1	TRBJ1-5
TGTGCCAGCAGCTTAGAGGTAGTGCTGAACACTGAAGCTTTCTTT	CASSLEVVLNTEAFF	many	.	TRBV7-8	TRBJ1-1
TGTGCCAGCAGCTTTCAGGGTGCGGACTATGGCTACACCTTC	CASSFQGADYGYTF	.	.	TRBV7-2	TRBJ1-2
TGTGCCAGCAGCCCCAGAAAATCCTCCTACAATGAGCAGTTCTTC	CASSPRKSSYNEQFF	many	.	TRBV7-2	TRBJ2-1
TGTGCCAGCAGCAAAGAAACGGCCAGGGCACCGTTCAAGGACACTGAAGCTTTCTTT	CASSKETARAPFKDTEAFF	many	.	TRBV21-1	TRBJ1-1
TGCGCCAGCAGCTTGGAAGGGATTCCGTATGGCTACACCTTC	CASSLEGIPYGYTF	many	.	TRBV5-1	TRBJ1-2
TGTGCCAGCAGTTTAAGCCGCCGCACAGATACGCAGTATTTT	CASSLSRRTDTQYF	many	.	TRBV12-3/TRBV12-4	TRBJ2-3
TGTGCCTGGAGCGAAACAGGGGGCGCAGATACGCAGTATTTT	CAWSETGGADTQYF	many	TRBD1	TRBV30	TRBJ2-3
TGCGCCAGCAGCTTGGGAGGAGGCTGGACCTTC	CASSLGGGWTF	many	.	TRBV5-1	TRBJ1-2
TGTGCCAGCAGCTTAGGTGGGGTCGACTATGGCTACACCTTC	CASSLGGVDYGYTF	many	.	TRBV5-5	TRBJ1-2
TGTGCCAGCAGTTTGTTCGATCAAGAGACCCAGTACTTC	CASSLFDQETQYF	many	.	TRBV12-3/TRBV12-4	TRBJ2-5